Following are 10 T cell receptor beta chains from one sample sequenced in a study of Ad26.COV2.S vaccination and SARS-CoV-2 variants. Treatment noted: 15 to 20 received Ad26.COV2.S at low or high dose, single or two shots; five or six received placebo; per-sample allocation not given. Samples came from day 63 after the first vaccine or placebo injection. Assay used: immunoSEQ multiplex PCR; TCRdb lists only in-frame clones, some missing. The table includes about 400,000 clones, around 91% detected once. The source was peripheral blood, collected in a trial of Ad26.COV2.S vaccine versus placebo. These receptors originate from a person between 18 and 59 years old who received the Ad26.COV2.S COVID-19 vaccine or a placebo.

V gene TRBV19 combines with J gene TRBJ2-5; D not resolved. The CDR3 runs 13 residues. Trimming left V 6 bases short and J 2 bases short, with 10 bases between. Per the germline V gene, CDR1 is LNHDA and CDR2 is SQIVND (reference sequence). The CDR3, as DNA: TGTGCCAGTAGCCCAGGCAAACAAGAGACCCAGTACTTC. It specifies CASSPGKQETQYF. Full variable domain (missing parts from reference TRBV19 and TRBJ2-5): DGGITQSPKYLFRKEGQNVTLSCEQNLNHDAMYWYRQDPGQGLRLIYYSQIVNDFQKGDIAEGYSVSREKKESFPLTVTSAQKNPTAFYLCASSPGKQETQYFGPGTRLLVL.

This chain uses TRBV7-2 with TRBJ1-2; the match to TRBD1 covers 7 bases. This CDR3 has 15 amino acids. CDR1 and CDR2 from the germline V gene are SGHTA and FQGNSA. The V gene end was trimmed by 4 bases and the J gene end by 2 bases; junction bases not matched to a gene: 7. CDR3 in amino acids: CASSSSRTGNYGYTF. The CDR3 DNA is TGTGCCAGCAGCTCATCTCGGACAGGAAACTATGGCTACACCTTC.

The V and J genes are TRBV5-1 and TRBJ2-1, with TRBD1 as a possible D gene (5 bases). This CDR3 has 15 residues. Germline CDR1 SGHRS, CDR2 YFSETQ. The V gene lost 0 bases and the J gene lost 2 bases, with 9 bases spanning the gap. Here the CDR3 reads CASSLEVRAYNEQFF. CDR3 sequence (DNA): TGCGCCAGCAGCTTGGAGGTCAGGGCCTACAATGAGCAGTTCTTC.

This sequence joins TRBV5-6 and TRBJ1-4, with D possibly matching TRBD1 (6 bases). Trimming removed 4 bases at V and 4 bases at J, with 17 bases between. CDR1 is SGHDT and CDR2 is YYEEEE in the germline V gene. The CDR3 has 16 amino acids. The CDR3 loop reads CASSAGTGMFNEKLFF. Written as DNA, the CDR3 is TGTGCCAGCAGCGCCGGAACAGGGATGTTTAATGAAAAACTGTTTTTT.

The V gene is TRBV19, the J gene TRBJ1-2, with D tentatively TRBD1 (5 bases). The CDR3 loop spans 15 amino acids. Germline-derived CDR1 and CDR2 are LNHDA and SQIVND (reference sequence). Deletions cut 3 bases from V and 7 bases from J, with 18 bases between. The chain's CDR3 is CASSINGQGESGYTF. The CDR3 DNA reads as TGTGCCAGTAGTATCAACGGGCAGGGAGAAAGTGGCTACACCTTC.

V is TRBV15 and J is TRBJ1-6; D remains ambiguous. The germline gives CDR1 LNHNV, CDR2 YYDKDF (reference sequence). The V and J ends lost 0 bases and 7 bases respectively, with 7 bases between them. CDR3 size: 14 residues. Here the CDR3 reads CATSRDGSNSPLHF. The DNA for the CDR3 is TGTGCCACCAGCAGAGATGGATCCAATTCACCCCTCCACTTT.

This chain connects TRBV4-1 to TRBJ2-7; D might be TRBD2 (5 bases). CDR3 length: 15 residues. Germline assignment: CDR1 MGHRA and CDR2 YSYEKL. V dropped 5 bases and J dropped 4 bases, with 18 bases sitting between them. The CDR3, as DNA: TGCGCCAGCAGCGCCCAGATACGGGATAGGTACGAGCAGTACTTC. It encodes CASSAQIRDRYEQYF.

The V call is TRBV30, the J call TRBJ1-5; the match to TRBD1 covers 9 bases. With V trimmed by 7 bases and J by 6 bases, 4 bases remained unmatched. Germline V gives CDR1 GTSNPN, CDR2 SVGIG (reference sequence). The CDR3 has 12 residues. CDR3 in amino acids: CALRQGGQPQHF. For the CDR3, the DNA is TGTGCCTTGCGACAGGGGGGTCAGCCCCAGCATTTT. Using reference TRBV30 and TRBJ1-5 for the parts outside the CDR3, the full variable domain is SQTIHQWPATLVQPVGSPLSLECTVEGTSNPNLYWYRQAAGRGLQLLFYSVGIGQISSEVPQNLSASRPQDRQFILSSKKLLLSDSGFYLCALRQGGQPQHFGDGTRLSIL.

In regard to this clone: Different DNA sequences within this sample yield the same CDR3. V usage is TRBV10-1 and J usage is TRBJ2-2, with unresolved D. CDR1 and CDR2 from the germline V gene are WNHNN and SYGVQD (reference sequence). This CDR3 region has 13 residues. V dropped 0 bases and J dropped 5 bases, with 4 bases sitting between them. The CDR3 sequence: CASSESGTGELFF. DNA for the CDR3: TGCGCCAGCAGTGAGTCAGGGACCGGGGAGCTGTTTTTT.

V gene TRBV19 combines with J gene TRBJ2-2, with D possibly called TRBD1 or TRBD2 (6 bases each). Germline loops: CDR1 LNHDA, CDR2 SQIVND (reference sequence). The CDR3 consists of 17 residues. Trimming shortened V by 3 bases and J by 0 bases, and 14 bases separated the two germline ends. The CDR3, as DNA: TGTGCCAGTAGTATGGGGTACGGGGGCGCGAACACCGGGGAGCTGTTTTTT. It encodes CASSMGYGGANTGELFF.